A selection of T cell receptor beta chains follows, all from one sample in a study of blood T cell repertoires in COVID-19. Sequencing was performed with immunoSEQ multiplex PCR; in TCRdb, only in-frame clones are kept and a portion is missing. The repertoire includes approximately 81,000 clones, about nine tenths of them detected once, and less than 15% sits in the top ten. The sample comprised peripheral blood. The receptors were gathered from a man aged 65 to 79 with active or convalescent COVID-19. The CDR3 runs from the conserved cysteine through the conserved F or W. A D gene is named only where the DNA matches it firmly. Clone size appears in some rows only: once, few, many, or a class for an expanded clone.

TRBJ1-2	TRBV5-4	.	.	TGTGCCAGCAGCTTGGAGTCCGGGAACCCGCGGTACACCTTC	CASSLESGNPRYTF
TRBJ1-5	TRBV5-1	.	TRBD1	TGCGCCAGCAGCGCAACAGGGGGAGATTATCAGCCCCAGCATTTT	CASSATGGDYQPQHF
TRBJ1-5	TRBV24-1	.	TRBD1	TGTGCCACCAGTGACCCGACAGGGGGCTCGAAGCCCCAGCATTTT	CATSDPTGGSKPQHF
TRBJ1-4	TRBV28	.	TRBD1	TGTGCCAGCAGCTCCTTGGGACAGGGGAATGAAAAACTGTTTTTT	CASSSLGQGNEKLFF
TRBJ1-5	TRBV24-1	.	TRBD1	TGTGCCACCAGTGATCCGACTACAGGGGCCCAGGCCCAGCATTTT	CATSDPTTGAQAQHF
TRBJ1-6	TRBV10-3	.	TRBD1	TGTGCCATCAGGGGACAGTTGGACAATTCACCCCTCCACTTT	CAIRGQLDNSPLHF
TRBJ1-1	TRBV7-2	.	.	TGTGCCAGCAGCCTCGGGCCCCGAGGGGGAGCTTTCTTT	CASSLGPRGGAFF
TRBJ1-3	TRBV11-2	.	.	TGTGCCAGCAGCCGGAAGACAGTGTCCGGAAACACCATATATTTT	CASSRKTVSGNTIYF
TRBJ1-1	TRBV19	.	.	TGTGCCAGTAGTATGGGCGCGAACACTGAAGCTTTCTTT	CASSMGANTEAFF
TRBJ2-3	TRBV5-1	.	TRBD2	TGCGCCAGCAGCTTGGCCCCCGGGACTAGCGCAGATACGCAGTATTTT	CASSLAPGTSADTQYF
TRBJ2-3	TRBV6-5	.	TRBD2	TGTGCCAGCCACCGCGGGGGAGGCACAGATACGCAGTATTTT	CASHRGGGTDTQYF
TRBJ1-1	TRBV14	.	.	TGTGCCAGCAGCCTAAAAACAGGGTTTGTTGCTTTCTTT	CASSLKTGFVAFF
TRBJ1-1	TRBV9	.	.	TGTGCCAGCAGCGTACAGGGGAACACTGAAGCTTTCTTT	CASSVQGNTEAFF
TRBJ1-2	TRBV12-3/TRBV12-4	.	.	TGTGCCAGCAGCCACGGGGGGTCCGGCTACACCTTC	CASSHGGSGYTF
TRBJ1-5	TRBV6-2/TRBV6-3	few	.	TGTGCCAGCAGTCAGCCGGGGGTGCCCCAGCATTTT	CASSQPGVPQHF
TRBJ2-4	TRBV27	.	.	TGTGCCAGCAGTCCCTCAGGACAGACAGTAGCCAAAAACATTCAGTACTTC	CASSPSGQTVAKNIQYF
TRBJ1-6	TRBV18	.	.	TGTGCCAGCTCACCCCTGAGTAATTCACCCCTCCACTTT	CASSPLSNSPLHF
TRBJ2-1	TRBV7-9	.	TRBD1	TGTGCCAGCAGCCCCGGGACAGGGGGTTTTCGTTACTGGAATGAGCAGTTCTTC	CASSPGTGGFRYWNEQFF
TRBJ1-1	TRBV6-6	.	.	TGTGCCAGCAGCCCCGGACGGCGGGGGAACACTGAAGCTTTCTTT	CASSPGRRGNTEAFF
TRBJ1-5	TRBV19	.	.	TGTGCCAGTAGTGACAGCGCCAATCAGCCCCAGCATTTT	CASSDSANQPQHF
TRBJ2-7	TRBV5-4	.	.	TGTGCCAGCAGCCCGGGAAGGCAGCCAGGGGACGAGCAGTACTTC	CASSPGRQPGDEQYF
TRBJ1-1	TRBV5-1	.	TRBD1	TGCGCCAGCAGCCCTGACAGGGTGGTGACTGAAGCTTTCTTT	CASSPDRVVTEAFF
TRBJ1-4	TRBV5-1	.	.	TGCGCCAGCAGCCCATCGGGCGGGGGCGGCGAAAAACTGTTTTTT	CASSPSGGGGEKLFF
TRBJ1-2	TRBV9	.	.	TGTGCCAGCAGCGTAGGGGAGGGTCACTATGGCTACACCTTC	CASSVGEGHYGYTF
TRBJ2-2	TRBV5-4	.	TRBD2	TGTGCCAGCAGCTCATTCGGGACTAGCGGGGCCGGGGAGCTGTTTTTT	CASSSFGTSGAGELFF
TRBJ2-5	TRBV5-1	.	TRBD2	TGCGCCAGCAGCTTGGGCGAGCGGGGGGGCCGAGAGACCCAGTACTTC	CASSLGERGGRETQYF
TRBJ1-1	TRBV19	few	.	TGTGCCAGTAGTATTCGGACAGCTTACACTGAAGCTTTCTTT	CASSIRTAYTEAFF
TRBJ1-2	TRBV19	.	.	TGTGCCAGTAGTATCAAAGAGTATGGCTACACCTTC	CASSIKEYGYTF
TRBJ1-3	TRBV28	.	TRBD1	TGTGCCAGCAGTTTATTGGGACAGGGGGCTCCCTCTGGAAACACCATATATTTT	CASSLLGQGAPSGNTIYF
TRBJ1-5	TRBV2	.	TRBD1	TGTGCGGTGGGGACAGGGGGAAGCAATCAGCCCCAGCATTTT	CAVGTGGSNQPQHF
TRBJ1-5	TRBV2	once	.	TGTGCCAGCAGGGAGGACTTTATGGGCAATCAGCCCCAGCATTTT	CASREDFMGNQPQHF
TRBJ1-2	TRBV12-3/TRBV12-4	.	.	TGTGCCAGCAGTTTAACGGGCTATGGCTACACCTTC	CASSLTGYGYTF
TRBJ1-1	TRBV2	.	TRBD1	TGTGCCAGCAGGACAGGGGGATACACTGAAGCTTTCTTT	CASRTGGYTEAFF
TRBJ1-1	TRBV5-4	.	TRBD1	TGTGCCAGCAGCTTCCCGGGACAGGGGCTGAGCACTGAAGCTTTCTTT	CASSFPGQGLSTEAFF
TRBJ1-6	TRBV4-2	once	.	TGTGCCAGCAGTCGACAGAATATTAATTCACCCCTCCACTTT	CASSRQNINSPLHF
TRBJ2-1	TRBV30	.	.	TGTGCCTGGACCCCACCCCGGGGAAAGGTCTCGGACAATGAGCAGTTCTTC	CAWTPPRGKVSDNEQFF
TRBJ1-2	TRBV6-1	.	.	TGTGCCAGCAGTGATACAGGGCCTAACTATGGCTACACCTTC	CASSDTGPNYGYTF
TRBJ2-4	TRBV28	.	TRBD2	TGTGCCAGCAGCCTTGGGAGGGTGGCCAAAAACATTCAGTACTTC	CASSLGRVAKNIQYF
TRBJ1-1	TRBV7-8	.	.	TGTGCCAGCAGTCAAAAGGGGGCTGAAGCTTTCTTT	CASSQKGAEAFF
TRBJ1-1	TRBV11-2	.	.	TGTGCCAGCAGCCAAGGCCAGGGAACTGAAGCTTTCTTT	CASSQGQGTEAFF
TRBJ2-1	TRBV2	.	TRBD1	TGTGCCAGCAGAACCGGGACAGGGTATGGAGAGCAGTTCTTC	CASRTGTGYGEQFF
TRBJ1-3	TRBV28	.	.	TGTGCCAGCACCCCCTCTTCCGGGGTTGGAAACACCATATATTTT	CASTPSSGVGNTIYF
TRBJ2-7	TRBV23-1	.	TRBD1	TGCGCCAGCAGTCAGGATAACAGGGGACACGAGCAGTACTTC	CASSQDNRGHEQYF
TRBJ2-7	TRBV5-5	.	TRBD1	TGTGCCAGCAGCTTTGGGCAGGGGGCCGGGGAGCAGTACTTC	CASSFGQGAGEQYF
TRBJ1-5	TRBV7-2	.	.	TGTGCCAGCAGCTTAGGTCCGGTTAATCAGCCCCAGCATTTT	CASSLGPVNQPQHF
TRBJ2-1	TRBV10-3	.	.	TGTGCCATCAGTGAGTCCCAGGTCTCCTACAATGAGCAGTTCTTC	CAISESQVSYNEQFF
TRBJ2-7	TRBV10-1	.	.	TGCGCCAGCAGTGGGGACACTACCTACGAGCAGTACTTC	CASSGDTTYEQYF
TRBJ2-2	TRBV11-2	few	.	TGTGCCAGCAGCTTAGCGGGTGAGGTCACCGGGGAGCTGTTTTTT	CASSLAGEVTGELFF
TRBJ1-6	TRBV29-1	.	.	TGCAGCGTTCAGGGAACTTATAATTCACCCCTCCACTTT	CSVQGTYNSPLHF
TRBJ2-5	TRBV11-2	.	.	TGTGCCAGCAGCTTTAGGGGTGGGAAGCTGGAGACCCAGTACTTC	CASSFRGGKLETQYF
TRBJ1-2	TRBV5-1	.	TRBD1	TGCGCCAGCGCCAGGGGGGAGAGCTTTGGTTGGACCTTC	CASARGESFGWTF
TRBJ2-2	TRBV12-5	.	TRBD1	TGTGCTAGTGGTTCCGACAGGGTTGGCACCGGGGAGCTGTTTTTT	CASGSDRVGTGELFF
TRBJ2-5	TRBV4-1	.	.	TGCGCCAGCAGCCAGGAGCTAATACTCCAAGAGACCCAGTACTTC	CASSQELILQETQYF
TRBJ2-1	TRBV29-1	.	.	TGCAGCGCCGACCGACAGGCCATGCAGTTCTTC	CSADRQAMQFF
TRBJ2-7	TRBV4-1	.	TRBD1	TGCGCCAGCAGCCCCACCGGACAGGGGGCTGGTTACGAGCAGTACTTC	CASSPTGQGAGYEQYF